Listed below are T cell receptor beta chains from one sample, sequenced in a study of regulatory T cells in long-lasting Graves disease. In TCRdb, the multiplex PCR reads were re-called with MiXCR into one record per CDR3 protein. This table has 450,000 to 500,000 distinct CDR3 sequences, 15% to 20% appearing once. The data were also submitted as part of a second study, on T cells in Graves' hyperthyroidism and ophthalmopathy.

The specimen was peripheral blood mononuclear cells (PBMCs), collected at new diagnosis, from a patient treated with antithyroid drugs. The receptor set was obtained from a man in his forties or fifties with Graves disease. Both conserved end residues are part of each CDR3. The order of the fields is clone size, J gene, D gene, V gene, CDR3 DNA, CDR3 protein. The D gene is left open where the match is weak. Size is stated for part of the rows, as once, few or many counts, or as a class when the clone is expanded.

clone_size: few; j_call: TRBJ2-7; d_call: .; v_call: TRBV20-1; cdr3_nt: TGCAGTGCTAGAGCCTCAATTCAAGGACGGCCGTCCGAGCAGTACTTC; cdr3_aa: CSARASIQGRPSEQYF
clone_size: .; j_call: TRBJ2-2; d_call: .; v_call: TRBV20-1; cdr3_nt: TGCAGTGCTAGAGTTGCGACCACGACTAACACCGGGGAGCTGTTTTTT; cdr3_aa: CSARVATTTNTGELFF
clone_size: few; j_call: TRBJ1-2; d_call: .; v_call: TRBV20-1; cdr3_nt: TGCAGTGCTCCCGACAGCAGCTATGGCTACACCTTC; cdr3_aa: CSAPDSSYGYTF
clone_size: few; j_call: TRBJ1-5; d_call: .; v_call: TRBV12-3/TRBV12-4; cdr3_nt: TGTGCCAGCACCCTTTCCGGGTATAGCAATCAGCCCCAGCATTTT; cdr3_aa: CASTLSGYSNQPQHF
clone_size: few; j_call: TRBJ1-5; d_call: TRBD1; v_call: TRBV12-3/TRBV12-4; cdr3_nt: TGTGCCAGCAGTGGACAGGGTCGGCGCAATCAGCCCCAGCATTTT; cdr3_aa: CASSGQGRRNQPQHF
clone_size: few; j_call: TRBJ2-2; d_call: .; v_call: TRBV10-3; cdr3_nt: TGTGCCACCAGTGCCACCTTTGGGGGGTATATCGGGGAGCTGTTTTTT; cdr3_aa: CATSATFGGYIGELFF
clone_size: .; j_call: TRBJ2-7; d_call: TRBD1; v_call: TRBV29-1; cdr3_nt: TGCAGCGGCGGACAGGGATCCTACGAGCAGTACTTC; cdr3_aa: CSGGQGSYEQYF
clone_size: .; j_call: TRBJ1-2; d_call: .; v_call: TRBV2; cdr3_nt: TGTGCCAGCAGTGAATATAGGGGAGCCTCGCGGGGCTACACCTTC; cdr3_aa: CASSEYRGASRGYTF
clone_size: many; j_call: TRBJ2-7; d_call: TRBD1; v_call: TRBV6-1; cdr3_nt: TGTGCCAGCAGTGAAGCGTCCACAGGGGGCTACGAGCAGTACTTC; cdr3_aa: CASSEASTGGYEQYF
clone_size: .; j_call: TRBJ2-2; d_call: TRBD1; v_call: TRBV6-2/TRBV6-3; cdr3_nt: TGTGCCAGCAGTCATTCCGGGACAGTAGCCACCGGGGAGCTGTTTTTT; cdr3_aa: CASSHSGTVATGELFF
clone_size: few; j_call: TRBJ1-6; d_call: TRBD1; v_call: TRBV7-2; cdr3_nt: TGTGCCAGCAGCCCCTCGGGACAGGGTATCTGGTCCTATAATTCACCCCTCCACTTT; cdr3_aa: CASSPSGQGIWSYNSPLHF
clone_size: .; j_call: TRBJ1-2; d_call: TRBD1; v_call: TRBV20-1; cdr3_nt: TGCAGTGCTAGACTGGCAGGGGGCAACTATGGCTACACCTTC; cdr3_aa: CSARLAGGNYGYTF
clone_size: few; j_call: TRBJ1-5; d_call: .; v_call: TRBV5-1; cdr3_nt: TGCGCCAGCAGCTTGTACCCGGGAGGTCAGCCCCAGCATTTT; cdr3_aa: CASSLYPGGQPQHF
clone_size: .; j_call: TRBJ2-1; d_call: TRBD2; v_call: TRBV7-3; cdr3_nt: TGTGCCAGCAGCCGTATAAGAGCGGGGGATATTAATGAGCAGTTCTTC; cdr3_aa: CASSRIRAGDINEQFF
clone_size: many; j_call: TRBJ1-4; d_call: .; v_call: TRBV18; cdr3_nt: TGTGCCAGCTTCAAAGGACAAGCAACTAATGAAAAACTGTTTTTT; cdr3_aa: CASFKGQATNEKLFF
clone_size: .; j_call: TRBJ1-2; d_call: .; v_call: TRBV20-1; cdr3_nt: TGCAGTGCTAGAGAAAGTCCACTGGGCTACACCTTC; cdr3_aa: CSARESPLGYTF
clone_size: many; j_call: TRBJ2-7; d_call: .; v_call: TRBV20-1; cdr3_nt: TGCAGTGCTAGTACATCCATCGAGACGGCCTCCTACGAGCAGTACTTC; cdr3_aa: CSASTSIETASYEQYF
clone_size: many; j_call: TRBJ2-4; d_call: .; v_call: TRBV5-1; cdr3_nt: TGCGCCAGCAGCTTGGACGGCAGACCAGCCAAAAACATTCAGTACTTC; cdr3_aa: CASSLDGRPAKNIQYF
clone_size: many; j_call: TRBJ2-5; d_call: .; v_call: TRBV20-1; cdr3_nt: TGCAGTGCTAGAAACCCAGGGGTCGGAGAGACCCAGTACTTC; cdr3_aa: CSARNPGVGETQYF
clone_size: few; j_call: TRBJ2-2; d_call: .; v_call: TRBV24-1; cdr3_nt: TGTGCCACCCGCGGCCCGCTGAACACCGGGGAGCTGTTTTTT; cdr3_aa: CATRGPLNTGELFF
clone_size: .; j_call: TRBJ2-7; d_call: .; v_call: TRBV27; cdr3_nt: TGTGCCAGCGGATCCTTGGACACGCGTTCCTACGAGCAGTACTTC; cdr3_aa: CASGSLDTRSYEQYF
clone_size: few; j_call: TRBJ2-1; d_call: .; v_call: TRBV30; cdr3_nt: TGTGCCTGGAGTGTACAAGCGGCGGGGAATGAGCAGTTCTTC; cdr3_aa: CAWSVQAAGNEQFF
clone_size: many; j_call: TRBJ2-1; d_call: TRBD2; v_call: TRBV19; cdr3_nt: TGTGCCAGTAGTATGCGAAAGCGGGGGTGGGATAATGAGCAGTTCTTC; cdr3_aa: CASSMRKRGWDNEQFF
clone_size: .; j_call: TRBJ2-1; d_call: .; v_call: TRBV19; cdr3_nt: TGTGCCAGTAGTCTGACCTTCTACAATGAGCAGTTCTTC; cdr3_aa: CASSLTFYNEQFF
clone_size: many; j_call: TRBJ1-1; d_call: .; v_call: TRBV7-2; cdr3_nt: TGTGCCAGCAGCTCCTGGACAGAAAAGACTGAAGCTTTCTTT; cdr3_aa: CASSSWTEKTEAFF
clone_size: many; j_call: TRBJ1-6; d_call: TRBD1; v_call: TRBV28; cdr3_nt: TGTGCCAGCAGGGTTACGGGACAGGGGAATTCACCCCTCCACTTT; cdr3_aa: CASRVTGQGNSPLHF
clone_size: many; j_call: TRBJ2-7; d_call: TRBD2; v_call: TRBV7-9; cdr3_nt: TGTGCCAGCAGCTTAGTGTCGGGAGGGCCTTTCGAGCAGTACTTC; cdr3_aa: CASSLVSGGPFEQYF
clone_size: .; j_call: TRBJ2-2; d_call: TRBD2; v_call: TRBV30; cdr3_nt: TGTGCCTGGAGCCAACTAGCGGGAGGGCCAGGGGAGCTGTTTTTT; cdr3_aa: CAWSQLAGGPGELFF
clone_size: few; j_call: TRBJ2-1; d_call: TRBD1; v_call: TRBV5-1; cdr3_nt: TGCGCCAGCAGTCAATCGGACAGGGAAGGGAATGAGCAGTTCTTC; cdr3_aa: CASSQSDREGNEQFF
clone_size: many; j_call: TRBJ2-5; d_call: .; v_call: TRBV20-1; cdr3_nt: TGCAGTGCCTCGTTTAGCCAGGAGGGGACCCAGTACTTC; cdr3_aa: CSASFSQEGTQYF
clone_size: many; j_call: TRBJ2-7; d_call: .; v_call: TRBV7-6; cdr3_nt: TGTGCCAGCAGCTCTGGGAAGGCAGGGGAGCAGTACTTC; cdr3_aa: CASSSGKAGEQYF
clone_size: .; j_call: TRBJ2-5; d_call: TRBD1; v_call: TRBV5-1; cdr3_nt: TGCGCCAGCAGCTTGTCCGGACAGGTAGAGACCCAGTACTTC; cdr3_aa: CASSLSGQVETQYF
clone_size: many; j_call: TRBJ2-2; d_call: .; v_call: TRBV11-3; cdr3_nt: TGTGCCAGCAGCCAGCTTAAGTCTCCCGGGGAGCTGTTTTTT; cdr3_aa: CASSQLKSPGELFF
clone_size: many; j_call: TRBJ2-1; d_call: TRBD2; v_call: TRBV27; cdr3_nt: TGTGCCAGCAGTTTATATAGCGGGAGGTCCTACAATGAGCAGTTCTTC; cdr3_aa: CASSLYSGRSYNEQFF
clone_size: many; j_call: TRBJ2-2; d_call: .; v_call: TRBV28; cdr3_nt: TGTGCCAGCATCCCGCAGGGTCCCGGGGAGCTGTTTTTT; cdr3_aa: CASIPQGPGELFF
clone_size: .; j_call: TRBJ1-1; d_call: TRBD1; v_call: TRBV29-1; cdr3_nt: TGCAGCGTTGAGGCGACAGGGGGCACTGAAGCTTTCTTT; cdr3_aa: CSVEATGGTEAFF
clone_size: many; j_call: TRBJ2-1; d_call: TRBD1; v_call: TRBV5-1; cdr3_nt: TGCGCCAGCAAGCTTGAGGGGACAGGGCTGGATGAGCAGTTCTTC; cdr3_aa: CASKLEGTGLDEQFF
clone_size: few; j_call: TRBJ2-7; d_call: .; v_call: TRBV11-2; cdr3_nt: TGTGCCAGCAGCTTGGGCGGCCGCCCATCCTACGAGCAGTACTTC; cdr3_aa: CASSLGGRPSYEQYF
clone_size: few; j_call: TRBJ2-2; d_call: .; v_call: TRBV9; cdr3_nt: TGTGCCAGCAGCGTAAGGCAGATGAACACCGGGGAGCTGTTTTTT; cdr3_aa: CASSVRQMNTGELFF
clone_size: many; j_call: TRBJ2-1; d_call: TRBD2; v_call: TRBV28; cdr3_nt: TGTGCCAGCAGTGGGACTAGCGGGAGGTCGCTCTACAATGAGCAGTTCTTC; cdr3_aa: CASSGTSGRSLYNEQFF
clone_size: .; j_call: TRBJ2-7; d_call: .; v_call: TRBV28; cdr3_nt: TGTGCCACCCAGTTAAGCTCCTACGAGCAGTACTTC; cdr3_aa: CATQLSSYEQYF
clone_size: many; j_call: TRBJ2-1; d_call: .; v_call: TRBV28; cdr3_nt: TGTGCCAGCAGTCCCCAGAGCTCACACTCCTACAATGAGCAGTTCTTC; cdr3_aa: CASSPQSSHSYNEQFF
clone_size: .; j_call: TRBJ2-7; d_call: TRBD2; v_call: TRBV5-4; cdr3_nt: TGTGCCAGCACGACCCTGGGGAGGGGCGACGAGCAGTACTTC; cdr3_aa: CASTTLGRGDEQYF
clone_size: few; j_call: TRBJ1-5; d_call: .; v_call: TRBV12-3/TRBV12-4; cdr3_nt: TGTGCCAGCAGGGGAGATGGGTATAGCAATCAGCCCCAGCATTTT; cdr3_aa: CASRGDGYSNQPQHF
clone_size: .; j_call: TRBJ2-3; d_call: TRBD2; v_call: TRBV5-1; cdr3_nt: TGCGCCACGAACTCTATGACTAGCGGAGGGCCAGATACGCAGTATTTT; cdr3_aa: CATNSMTSGGPDTQYF
clone_size: .; j_call: TRBJ2-1; d_call: .; v_call: TRBV24-1; cdr3_nt: TGTGCCACCAGTGATCCCGGGACCAGCATTGATGAGCAGTTCTTC; cdr3_aa: CATSDPGTSIDEQFF
clone_size: few; j_call: TRBJ2-3; d_call: TRBD2; v_call: TRBV7-2; cdr3_nt: TGTGCCAGCAGCTCGACTAGCGGGAGACGAGATACGCAGTATTTT; cdr3_aa: CASSSTSGRRDTQYF